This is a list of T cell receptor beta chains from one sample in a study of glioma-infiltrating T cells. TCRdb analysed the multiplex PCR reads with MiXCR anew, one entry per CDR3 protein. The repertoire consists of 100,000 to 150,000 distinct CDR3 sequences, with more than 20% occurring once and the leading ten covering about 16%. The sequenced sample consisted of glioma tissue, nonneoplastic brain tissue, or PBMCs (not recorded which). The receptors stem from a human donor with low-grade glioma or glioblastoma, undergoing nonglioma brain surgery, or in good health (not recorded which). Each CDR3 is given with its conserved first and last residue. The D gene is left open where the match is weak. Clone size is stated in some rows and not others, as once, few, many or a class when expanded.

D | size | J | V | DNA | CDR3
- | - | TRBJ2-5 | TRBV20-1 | TGCAGTGCTAGGCGCGCTGGGGGAACGGAGACCCAGTACTTC | CSARRAGGTETQYF
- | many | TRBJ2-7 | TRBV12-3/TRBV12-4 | TGTGCCAGCAGTTTTAGCAGTGCCTACGAGCAGTACTTC | CASSFSSAYEQYF
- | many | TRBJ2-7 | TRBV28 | TGTGCCAGCACCGGTAGCGAGCAGTACTTC | CASTGSEQYF
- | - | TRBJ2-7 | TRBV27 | TGCGCCAGCAGTCCGAATTTCGGCCCAGACTTCTACGAGCAGTACTTC | CASSPNFGPDFYEQYF
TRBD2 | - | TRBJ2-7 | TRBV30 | TGTGCCTGGAAAAGACTAGCGGAGAGCTACGAGCAGTACTTC | CAWKRLAESYEQYF
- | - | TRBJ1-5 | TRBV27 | TGTGCCAGCAGTTTCGACACAAGTCAGCCCCAGCATTTT | CASSFDTSQPQHF
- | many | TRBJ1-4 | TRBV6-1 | TGTGCCAGCAATACAGGGGAAAAACTGTTTTTT | CASNTGEKLFF
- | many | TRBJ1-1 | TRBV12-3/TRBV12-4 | TGTGCCAGCAGTTTGCGGGGCACTTTCGTAACTTTCTTT | CASSLRGTFVTFF
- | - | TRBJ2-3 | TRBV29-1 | TGCAGCGTCACCTCCCCAGATACGCAGTATTTT | CSVTSPDTQYF
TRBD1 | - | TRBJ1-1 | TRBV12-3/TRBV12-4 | TGTGCCAGCAGCCCCTGGACAGGGTCCTACACTGAAGCTTTCTTT | CASSPWTGSYTEAFF
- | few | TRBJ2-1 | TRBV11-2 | TGTGCCAGCAGCAGATGGAGTACCGAGCAGTTCTTC | CASSRWSTEQFF
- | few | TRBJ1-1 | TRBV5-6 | TGTGCCAGTCAAATGCCAGCCTTGAACACTGAAGCTTTCTTT | CASQMPALNTEAFF
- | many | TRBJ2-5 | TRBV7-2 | TGTGCCAGCAGCTCCTCACGCGAGACCCAGTACTTC | CASSSSRETQYF
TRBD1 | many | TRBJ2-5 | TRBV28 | TGTGCCAGCAGTTTTGGACAGGTGATCCAAGAGACCCAGTACTTC | CASSFGQVIQETQYF
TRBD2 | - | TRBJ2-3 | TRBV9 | TGTGCCAGCAGCGTAGGTGGGACTAGCCAAACAGATACGCAGTATTTT | CASSVGGTSQTDTQYF
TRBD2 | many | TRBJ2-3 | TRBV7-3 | TGTGCCAGCAGCTTCGGGACTAGCGGGAGTGGAGATACGCAGTATTTT | CASSFGTSGSGDTQYF
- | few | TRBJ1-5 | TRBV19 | TGTGCCAGTAATCACCAGGGACGGCCAAACAATCAGCCCCAGCATTTT | CASNHQGRPNNQPQHF
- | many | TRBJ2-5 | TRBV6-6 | TGTGCCAGCAGTTACCCGAGAGGGACCCAGTACTTC | CASSYPRGTQYF
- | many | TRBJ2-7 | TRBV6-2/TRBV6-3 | TGTGCCAGCAGTTACGCGGAACAGAACGAGCAGTACTTC | CASSYAEQNEQYF
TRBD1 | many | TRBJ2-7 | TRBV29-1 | TGCAGCTTCTTTGGGGACAGGGACTACGAGCAGTACTTC | CSFFGDRDYEQYF
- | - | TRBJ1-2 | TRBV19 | TGTGCCAGTAGTAAGACATTTTCAGCTAACTATGGCTACACCTTC | CASSKTFSANYGYTF
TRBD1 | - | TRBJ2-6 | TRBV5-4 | TGTGCCAGCAGCTTGCGGACAGGGTATGCCGTCCTGACTTTC | CASSLRTGYAVLTF
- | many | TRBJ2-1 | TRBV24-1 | TGTGCCACCAGTGATCCGGGGACACCGCCCTACAATGAGCAGTTCTTC | CATSDPGTPPYNEQFF
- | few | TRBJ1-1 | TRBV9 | TGTGCCAGCAGCGAACGATCGAACACTGAAGCTTTCTTT | CASSERSNTEAFF
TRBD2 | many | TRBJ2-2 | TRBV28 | TGTGCCACCCTCCGGATTAGCGGGAGGGCGGGGAACACCGGGGAGCTGTTTTTT | CATLRISGRAGNTGELFF
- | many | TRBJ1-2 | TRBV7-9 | TGTGCCAGCAGCTTGTCGTGGGGCTATGGCTACACCTTC | CASSLSWGYGYTF
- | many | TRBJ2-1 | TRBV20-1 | TGCAGTGCTAGAGATCGGTTGAGGACCTACAATGAGCAGTTCTTC | CSARDRLRTYNEQFF
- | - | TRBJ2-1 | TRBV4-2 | TGTGCCAGCGGCCAGACGGGGGTTCATGAGCAGTTCTTC | CASGQTGVHEQFF
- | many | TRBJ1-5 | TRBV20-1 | TGCAGTGCTGAGGACCAGAGCAATCAGCCCCAGCATTTT | CSAEDQSNQPQHF
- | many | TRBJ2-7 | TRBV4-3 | TGCGCCAGCAGCCAAGATCGGTCCCCAGGGCCCTACGAGCAGTACTTC | CASSQDRSPGPYEQYF
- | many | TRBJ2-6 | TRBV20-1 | TGCAGTGCTCCTAACCCCGGTTCTGGGGCCAACGTCCTGACTTTC | CSAPNPGSGANVLTF
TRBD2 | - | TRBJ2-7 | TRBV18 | TGTGCCAGCTCACCCCGACCGTCCAGCGGGACGGACCCCTCCTACGAGCAGTACTTC | CASSPRPSSGTDPSYEQYF
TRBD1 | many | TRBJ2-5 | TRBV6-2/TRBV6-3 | TGTGCCAGCAGTTACGGCTTAGGTAGGGGGCGAGAAGAGACCCAGTACTTC | CASSYGLGRGREETQYF
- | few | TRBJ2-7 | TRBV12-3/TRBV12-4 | TGTGCCAGCAGTTTGATGGCGAACTCCTACGAGCAGTACTTC | CASSLMANSYEQYF
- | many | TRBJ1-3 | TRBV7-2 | TGTGCCAGCAGCTTAGTAGGACAGAGCATTGGAAACACCATATATTTT | CASSLVGQSIGNTIYF
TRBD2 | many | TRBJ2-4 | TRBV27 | TGTGCCAGCAGTTTTTCAGCGGGAGGCTCACAGTTCAAAAACATTCAGTACTTC | CASSFSAGGSQFKNIQYF